The present T cell receptor beta chain was sequenced within a study of CD8 T cells in ankylosing spondylitis. General observations from the study: Previous work reported some of these motif variants in the synovial fluid and blood of reactive arthritis. Seemingly characteristic of ankylosing spondylitis blood was a TCR beta motif consisting of eight highly homologous variants. Disease-linked clones were CD8+ and relatively rare in peripheral blood. Significantly higher representation of disease-linked clones was reported for matched ankylosing spondylitis synovial fluid.

The germline V gene encodes CDR1 MNHEY and CDR2 SMNVEV (reference sequence). CDR3 length: 11 residues. The germline V and J ends were trimmed by 5 bases and 8 bases, with 7 bases remaining between them. This clonotype has a count of ten or more. As yet, its antigen is unknown. Scientists made TCR beta libraries using quantitative 5'-RACE with molecular barcodes. Via MiXCR, TCRdb re-called the 5' RACE reads, giving one row per CDR3 protein. The repertoire holds hundreds of thousands of distinct CDR3 sequences, with over 9.5% as singletons. This TCR was sampled from a male donor with ankylosing spondylitis. The gene calls are TRBV27 and TRBJ2-1, with no clear D. The source material was blood, either unsorted or a sorted T cell fraction (not recorded which). The chain's CDR3 is CASSPGDEQFF. The CDR3 DNA follows: TGTGCCAGCAGTCCCGGCGATGAGCAGTTCTTC.